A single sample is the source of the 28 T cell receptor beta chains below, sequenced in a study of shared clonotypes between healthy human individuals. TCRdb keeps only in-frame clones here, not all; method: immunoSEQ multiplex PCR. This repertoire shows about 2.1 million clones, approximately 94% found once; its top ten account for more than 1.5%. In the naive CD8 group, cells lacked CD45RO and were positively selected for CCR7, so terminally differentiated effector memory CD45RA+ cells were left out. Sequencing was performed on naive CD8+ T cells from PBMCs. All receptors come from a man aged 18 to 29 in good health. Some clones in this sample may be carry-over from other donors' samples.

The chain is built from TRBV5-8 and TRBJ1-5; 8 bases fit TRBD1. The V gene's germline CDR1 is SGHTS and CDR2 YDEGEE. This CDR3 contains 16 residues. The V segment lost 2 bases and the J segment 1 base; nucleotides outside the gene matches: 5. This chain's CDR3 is CASSLGQGLSNQPQHF. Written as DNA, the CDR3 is TGTGCCAGCAGCTTAGGACAGGGTTTAAGCAATCAGCCCCAGCATTTT.

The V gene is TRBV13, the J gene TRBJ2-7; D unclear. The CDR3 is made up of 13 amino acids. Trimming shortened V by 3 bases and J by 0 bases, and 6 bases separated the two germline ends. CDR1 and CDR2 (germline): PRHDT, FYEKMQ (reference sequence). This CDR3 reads CASSLTLSYEQYF. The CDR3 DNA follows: TGTGCCAGCAGCTTGACTCTCTCCTACGAGCAGTACTTC. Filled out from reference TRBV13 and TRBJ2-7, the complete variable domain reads AAGVIQSPRHLIKEKRETATLKCYPIPRHDTVYWYQQGPGQDPQFLISFYEKMQSDKGSIPDRFSAQQFSDYHSELNMSSLELGDSALYFCASSLTLSYEQYFGPGTRLTVT.

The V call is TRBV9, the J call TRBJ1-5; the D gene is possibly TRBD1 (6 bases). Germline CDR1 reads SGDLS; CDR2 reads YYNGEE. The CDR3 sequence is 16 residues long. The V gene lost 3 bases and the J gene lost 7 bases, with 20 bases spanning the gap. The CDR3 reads CASSAGARVLGQPQHF. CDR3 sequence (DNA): TGTGCCAGCAGCGCAGGGGCCCGGGTCCTAGGACAGCCCCAGCATTTT.

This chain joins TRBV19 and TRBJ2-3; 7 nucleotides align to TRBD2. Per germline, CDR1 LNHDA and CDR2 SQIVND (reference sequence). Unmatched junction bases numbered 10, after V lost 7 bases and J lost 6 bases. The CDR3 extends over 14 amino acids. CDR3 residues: CASTIRSGTDTQYF. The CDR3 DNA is TGTGCCAGTACGATTCGGAGCGGGACCGATACGCAGTATTTT.

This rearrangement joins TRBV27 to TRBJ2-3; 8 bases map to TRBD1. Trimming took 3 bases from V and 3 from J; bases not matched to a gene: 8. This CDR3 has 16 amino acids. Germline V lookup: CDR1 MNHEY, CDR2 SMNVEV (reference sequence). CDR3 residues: CASSFLRQGLTDTQYF. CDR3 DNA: TGTGCCAGCAGTTTCTTGAGACAGGGGCTGACAGATACGCAGTATTTT.

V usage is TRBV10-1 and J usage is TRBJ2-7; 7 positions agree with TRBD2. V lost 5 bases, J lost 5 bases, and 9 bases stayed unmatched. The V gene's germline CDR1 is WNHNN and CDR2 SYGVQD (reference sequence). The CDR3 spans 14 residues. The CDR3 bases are TGCGCCAGCAGTCCCGGGGAGGGGATCCACGAGCAGTACTTC. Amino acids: CASSPGEGIHEQYF.

The CDR3 sequence: CASGFTVREGQADTQYF. Here the CDR3 DNA reads TGTGCTAGTGGTTTCACAGTGCGGGAGGGCCAAGCAGATACGCAGTATTTT. This chain joins TRBV12-5 and TRBJ2-3; TRBD2 matches at 9 bases. The CDR3 extends over 17 amino acids. Trimming at V came to 3 bases and at J to 4 bases, leaving 11 bases not matched to a gene. Germline loops: CDR1 LGHNT, CDR2 FRNRAP.

CDR3 nucleotides: TGCAGCGTTGACAGGGGAATAAGCTACACCTTC. This sequence encodes CSVDRGISYTF. The chain combines TRBV29-1 with TRBJ1-2, with D maybe TRBD1 (6 bases). Trimming removed 3 bases from V and 9 bases from J, with 11 bases in between. The germline gives CDR1 SQVTM, CDR2 ANQGSEA. The CDR3 extends over 11 amino acids.

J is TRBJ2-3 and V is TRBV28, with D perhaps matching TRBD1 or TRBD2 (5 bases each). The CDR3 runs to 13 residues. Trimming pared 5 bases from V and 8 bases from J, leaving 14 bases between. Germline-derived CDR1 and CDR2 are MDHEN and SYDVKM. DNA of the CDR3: TGTGCCAGCAGTCTCGCCGAGGGACCTACGCAGTATTTT. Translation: CASSLAEGPTQYF.

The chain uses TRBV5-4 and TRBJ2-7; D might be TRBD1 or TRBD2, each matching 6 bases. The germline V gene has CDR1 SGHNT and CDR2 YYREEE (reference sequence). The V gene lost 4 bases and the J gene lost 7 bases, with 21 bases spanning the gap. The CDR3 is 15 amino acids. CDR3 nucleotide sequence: TGTGCCAGCAGCCCCTCTGAAAGGGGGGCGAGGGAGCAGTACTTC. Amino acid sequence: CASSPSERGAREQYF.

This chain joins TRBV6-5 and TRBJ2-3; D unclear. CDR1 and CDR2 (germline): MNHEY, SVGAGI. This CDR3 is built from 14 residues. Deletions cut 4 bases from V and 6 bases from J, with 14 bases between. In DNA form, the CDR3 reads TGTGCCAGCAGTTTAGCTAGTGCCTATGATACGCAGTATTTT. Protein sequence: CASSLASAYDTQYF.

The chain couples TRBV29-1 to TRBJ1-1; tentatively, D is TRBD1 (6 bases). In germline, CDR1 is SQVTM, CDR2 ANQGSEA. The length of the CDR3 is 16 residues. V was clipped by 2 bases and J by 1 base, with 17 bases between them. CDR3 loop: CSVESPKEGGNTEAFF. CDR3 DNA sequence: TGCAGCGTTGAATCCCCTAAGGAGGGGGGGAACACTGAAGCTTTCTTT.

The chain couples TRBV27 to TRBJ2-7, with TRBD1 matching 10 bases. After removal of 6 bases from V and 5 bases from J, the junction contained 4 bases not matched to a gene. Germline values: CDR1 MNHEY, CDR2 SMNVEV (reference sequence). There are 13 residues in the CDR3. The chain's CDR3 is CASRTGGVNEQYF. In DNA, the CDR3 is TGTGCCAGCAGGACAGGGGGCGTCAACGAGCAGTACTTC.

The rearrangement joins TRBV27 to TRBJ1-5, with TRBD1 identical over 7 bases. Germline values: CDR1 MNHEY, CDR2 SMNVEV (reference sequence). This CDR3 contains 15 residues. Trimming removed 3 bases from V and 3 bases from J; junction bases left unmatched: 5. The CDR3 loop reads CASSFNRGPNQPQHF. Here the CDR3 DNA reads TGTGCCAGCAGTTTCAACAGGGGCCCCAATCAGCCCCAGCATTTT.

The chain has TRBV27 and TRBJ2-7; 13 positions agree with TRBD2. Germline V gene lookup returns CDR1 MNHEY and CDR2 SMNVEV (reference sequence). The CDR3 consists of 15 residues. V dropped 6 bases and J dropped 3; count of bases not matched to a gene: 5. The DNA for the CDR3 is TGTGCCAGCAGCCTACTAGCGGGAGGGCTCTACGAGCAGTACTTC. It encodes CASSLLAGGLYEQYF.

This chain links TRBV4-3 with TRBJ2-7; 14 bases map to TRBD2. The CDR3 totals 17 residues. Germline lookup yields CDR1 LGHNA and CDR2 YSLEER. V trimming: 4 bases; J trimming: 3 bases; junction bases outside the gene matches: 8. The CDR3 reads CASSPYSTSGRVYEQYF. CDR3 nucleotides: TGCGCCAGCAGCCCTTACTCGACTAGCGGGAGGGTCTACGAGCAGTACTTC.

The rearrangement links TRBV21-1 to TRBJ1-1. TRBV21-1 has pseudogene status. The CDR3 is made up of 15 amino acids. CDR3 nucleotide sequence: TGTGCCAGCAGCAAAGAGGATCCAGTGAACACTGAAGCTTTCTTT. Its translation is CASSKEDPVNTEAFF.

The CDR3, as DNA: TGTGCCAGCAGTCCTCAGGGTTGGGAGACCCAGTACTTC. It specifies CASSPQGWETQYF. This chain uses TRBV6-5 with TRBJ2-5; tentatively, D is TRBD1 (5 bases). CDR1 is MNHEY and CDR2 is SVGAGI in the germline V gene. V was trimmed by 5 bases and J by 5 bases, leaving 12 bases between them. This CDR3 has 13 residues.

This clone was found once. The CDR3: CASSAIHNEQFF. In nucleotides, the CDR3 is TGTGCCAGCAGCGCGATCCACAATGAGCAGTTCTTC. The J gene is TRBJ2-1, the V gene TRBV9; D not resolved. With 3 bases removed from V and 5 bases from J, the gap between germline ends came to 6 bases. CDR1 SGDLS and CDR2 YYNGEE come from the germline V gene. The CDR3 runs to 12 residues.

In DNA, the CDR3 is TGTGCCAGCAGTGGGACCGGGGGGTACCAAGAGCAGTACTTC. Translation: CASSGTGGYQEQYF. The rearrangement uses TRBV2 and TRBJ2-7; 7 bases align to TRBD2. V gave up 4 bases and J gave up 7 bases; unmatched junction bases: 10. Germline loops: CDR1 SNHLY, CDR2 FYNNEI. The CDR3 length is 14 residues.

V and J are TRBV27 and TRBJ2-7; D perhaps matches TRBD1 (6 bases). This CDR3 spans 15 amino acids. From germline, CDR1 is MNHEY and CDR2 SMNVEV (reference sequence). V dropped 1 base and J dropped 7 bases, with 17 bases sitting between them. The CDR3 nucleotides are TGTGCCAGCAGTTTATTGGGGCCAGGGGCGCGAGAGCAGTACTTC. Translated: CASSLLGPGAREQYF.

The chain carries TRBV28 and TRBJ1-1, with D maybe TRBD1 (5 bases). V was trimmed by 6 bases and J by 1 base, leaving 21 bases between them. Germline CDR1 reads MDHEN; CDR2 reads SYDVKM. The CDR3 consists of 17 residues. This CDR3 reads CASRGLSGSSRNTEAFF. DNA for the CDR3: TGTGCCAGCAGGGGACTTTCAGGGTCCTCGAGGAACACTGAAGCTTTCTTT.

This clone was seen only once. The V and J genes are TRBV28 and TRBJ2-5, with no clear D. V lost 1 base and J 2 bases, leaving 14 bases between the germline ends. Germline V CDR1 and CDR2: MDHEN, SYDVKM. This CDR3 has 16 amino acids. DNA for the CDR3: TGTGCCAGCAGTTTATTTGAGAAACCCGCGCAAGAGACCCAGTACTTC. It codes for CASSLFEKPAQETQYF.

CDR3: CASQSGRTGGNEQFF. The CDR3 region has the DNA TGTGCCAGCCAGAGCGGGAGAACTGGAGGGAATGAGCAGTTCTTC. The rearrangement joins TRBV6-6 to TRBJ2-1, with TRBD2 matching 8 bases. Losses at the gene ends were 8 bases for V and 7 bases for J; bases not matched to a gene: 13. Germline V gene data show CDR1 as MNHNY and CDR2 as SVGAGI (reference sequence). The CDR3 is made up of 15 amino acids.

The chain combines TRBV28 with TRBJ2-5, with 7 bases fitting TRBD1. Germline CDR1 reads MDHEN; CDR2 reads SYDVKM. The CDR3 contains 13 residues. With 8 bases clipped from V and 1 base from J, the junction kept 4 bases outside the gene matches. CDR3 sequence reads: CASADRAQETQYF. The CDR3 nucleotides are TGTGCCAGCGCCGACAGGGCCCAAGAGACCCAGTACTTC.

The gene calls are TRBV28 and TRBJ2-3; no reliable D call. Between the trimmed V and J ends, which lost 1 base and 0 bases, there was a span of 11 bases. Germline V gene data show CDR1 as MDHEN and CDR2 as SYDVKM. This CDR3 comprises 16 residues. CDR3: CASSLSGSASTDTQYF. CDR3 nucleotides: TGTGCCAGCAGTTTATCAGGATCGGCGAGCACAGATACGCAGTATTTT.

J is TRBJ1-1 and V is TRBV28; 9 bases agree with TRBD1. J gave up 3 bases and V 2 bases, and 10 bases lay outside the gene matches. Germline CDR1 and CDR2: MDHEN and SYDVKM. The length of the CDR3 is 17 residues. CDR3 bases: TGTGCCAGCAGTTTAACAGAAACAGGGGGCTTGGACACTGAAGCTTTCTTT. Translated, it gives CASSLTETGGLDTEAFF. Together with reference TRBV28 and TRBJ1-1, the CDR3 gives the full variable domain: DVKVTQSSRYLVKRTGEKVFLECVQDMDHENMFWYRQDPGLGLRLIYFSYDVKMKEKGDIPEGYSVSREKKERFSLILESASTNQTSMYLCASSLTETGGLDTEAFFGQGTRLTVV.

Here the CDR3 DNA reads TGTGCCAGCGTCCCGCGGGATACCTACGAGCAGTACTTC. It codes for CASVPRDTYEQYF. The rearrangement uses TRBV7-2 and TRBJ2-7, with D possibly TRBD2 on 6 matching bases. V was shortened by 8 bases and J by 2 bases, with 13 bases between the two germline ends. This CDR3 has 13 residues. CDR1 and CDR2 (germline): SGHTA, FQGNSA.